A selection of T cell receptor beta chains follows, all from one sample in a study of shared T cell receptors in the human thymus. Method: immunoSEQ multiplex PCR; TCRdb's copy keeps in-frame clones and lacks some. The sample carries roughly 550,000 clones, approximately 80% recorded once. This sample also belongs to another study, concerning human thymus T cells.

What was sequenced was thymocytes. The receptors were sampled from a boy in the first two years of life with a congenital heart defect. CDR3s include the opening cysteine and the closing phenylalanine or tryptophan. Fields, in order: J gene, D gene, clone size, V gene, CDR3 protein, CDR3 DNA. D genes are given only for firm matches. Expanded clones get a size class; other rows say once, few or many, or leave the size out.

TRBJ2-3 TRBD1 . TRBV6-5 CASSYSTTGGSQYF TGTGCCAGCAGTTACTCGACGACAGGGGGCTCGCAGTATTTT
TRBJ2-7 TRBD1 . TRBV5-4 CASSLAQGVFHEQYF TGTGCCAGCAGCTTGGCCCAGGGGGTATTCCACGAGCAGTACTTC
TRBJ2-1 TRBD2 . TRBV5-1 CASSATPPSGRANEQFF TGCGCCAGCAGTGCTACCCCCCCTAGCGGGAGGGCCAATGAGCAGTTCTTC
TRBJ1-3 . . TRBV4-3 CASSQENGQTIYF TGCGCCAGCAGCCAAGAGAACGGTCAGACTATATATTTT
TRBJ2-5 . . TRBV4-3 CASSQGVEWETQYF TGCGCCAGCAGCCAAGGGGTGGAGTGGGAGACCCAGTACTTC
TRBJ2-7 TRBD2 once TRBV6-4 CASSGWSSGRYEQYF TGTGCCAGCTCTGGATGGTCTAGCGGGAGATACGAGCAGTACTTC
TRBJ1-1 TRBD1 . TRBV18 CASSWDRGATEAFF TGTGCCAGCTCCTGGGACAGGGGGGCCACTGAAGCTTTCTTT
TRBJ1-3 . once TRBV30 CAWSRKGQRRGVSGNTIYF TGTGCCTGGAGTCGTAAAGGACAGCGACGGGGAGTCTCTGGAAACACCATATATTTT
TRBJ2-4 TRBD2 . TRBV9 CASSVDTSVGNIQYF TGTGCCAGCAGCGTAGATACTAGCGTGGGAAACATTCAGTACTTC
TRBJ1-3 TRBD1 . TRBV28 CASSPTRQGAGGNTIYF TGTGCCAGCAGTCCTACCCGACAGGGGGCAGGTGGAAACACCATATATTTT
TRBJ2-7 . . TRBV4-3 CASSPGDSIYEQYF TGCGCCAGCAGCCCAGGGGATTCAATCTACGAGCAGTACTTC
TRBJ2-7 . . TRBV28 CASSLFQSSSYEQYF TGTGCCAGCAGTTTGTTTCAGTCTTCTTCCTACGAGCAGTACTTC
TRBJ1-5 TRBD1 . TRBV19 CASSMDAGQGPYSNQPQHF TGTGCCAGTAGTATGGACGCGGGACAGGGCCCCTATAGCAATCAGCCCCAGCATTTT
TRBJ2-3 TRBD2 . TRBV10-1 CASSESKREADTQYF TGCGCCAGCAGTGAGTCTAAGCGGGAGGCAGATACGCAGTATTTT
TRBJ2-1 . . TRBV7-3 CASSLGLHNEQFF TGTGCCAGCAGCTTGGGACTTCACAATGAGCAGTTCTTC
TRBJ2-7 TRBD1 . TRBV5-4 CASRSSGTGDYEQYF TGTGCCAGCAGGTCCAGCGGGACAGGGGACTACGAGCAGTACTTC
TRBJ2-7 . . TRBV9 CASSLTAGRLYEQYF TGTGCCAGCAGCCTGACGGCCGGGAGACTCTACGAGCAGTACTTC
TRBJ2-3 . once TRBV11-3 CASSFGDTQYF TGTGCCAGCAGCTTCGGAGATACGCAGTATTTT
TRBJ2-1 . . TRBV4-3 CASSQDWGDVDEQFF TGCGCCAGCAGCCAAGATTGGGGGGATGTGGATGAGCAGTTCTTC
TRBJ1-1 . . TRBV10-1 CASSEDEGTEAFF TGCGCCAGCAGTGAAGATGAGGGTACTGAAGCTTTCTTT
TRBJ1-2 . . TRBV25-1 CASSDRARGNNYGYTF TGTGCCAGCAGTGACCGAGCCAGGGGAAATAACTATGGCTACACCTTC
TRBJ2-5 TRBD2 . TRBV5-1 CASSPKVGGREETQYF TGCGCCAGCAGCCCGAAGGTGGGAGGGAGGGAAGAGACCCAGTACTTC
TRBJ2-1 . once TRBV4-1 CASSQDSSYPGDSEHEQFF TGCGCCAGCAGCCAAGATAGTTCATACCCGGGGGACAGCGAACACGAGCAGTTCTTC
TRBJ2-2 TRBD2 . TRBV29-1 CSVEDRRSGYGELFF TGCAGCGTTGAAGATCGGCGTAGCGGGTACGGGGAGCTGTTTTTT
TRBJ2-7 TRBD2 . TRBV2 CASRPTFSGSYGSSYEQYF TGTGCCAGCAGGCCAACCTTTAGCGGGAGTTATGGGAGCTCCTACGAGCAGTACTTC
TRBJ2-1 TRBD1 . TRBV4-3 CASSQDRGRRNEQFF TGCGCCAGCAGCCAAGATAGGGGGCGCCGGAATGAGCAGTTCTTC
TRBJ1-4 . . TRBV7-8 CASSSPHTGFRDEKLFF TGTGCCAGCAGCTCCCCCCATACAGGCTTTAGGGATGAAAAACTGTTTTTT
TRBJ2-3 . . TRBV6-6 CASSYSGGQTQYF TGTGCCAGCAGTTACTCTGGTGGACAGACGCAGTATTTT
TRBJ1-2 TRBD1 . TRBV18 CASSPKTGGARGYTF TGTGCCAGCTCACCAAAGACAGGGGGCGCCCGGGGCTACACCTTC
TRBJ1-2 . . TRBV4-3 CASSLSTEDSNYGYTF TGCGCCAGCAGCCTCTCGACTGAGGACAGTAACTATGGCTACACCTTC
TRBJ1-2 . . TRBV4-1 CASSQYRGISYGYTF TGCGCCAGCAGCCAATATCGGGGTATCTCCTATGGCTACACCTTC
TRBJ2-7 TRBD2 once TRBV14 CASSQDPGLAGRSYEQYF TGTGCCAGCAGCCAAGACCCTGGACTAGCGGGAAGGTCCTACGAGCAGTACTTC
TRBJ1-2 . few TRBV27 CASSRDTETAGYTF TGTGCCAGCAGCCGGGACACCGAAACGGCTGGCTACACCTTC
TRBJ2-7 TRBD1 . TRBV15 CATSGLGQGTYEQYF TGTGCCACCAGCGGGTTAGGACAGGGTACCTACGAGCAGTACTTC
TRBJ2-1 . few TRBV28 CASRSGSSYNEQFF TGTGCCAGCAGGTCCGGGAGCTCCTACAATGAGCAGTTCTTC
TRBJ1-2 TRBD1 . TRBV7-8 CASSLLRWLSRGAGPNYGYTF TGTGCCAGCAGCTTATTGCGGTGGCTGTCCAGGGGGGCAGGGCCCAACTATGGCTACACCTTC
TRBJ2-1 TRBD1 . TRBV12-5 CASGTGQYNEQFF TGTGCTAGTGGGACAGGGCAGTACAATGAGCAGTTCTTC
TRBJ2-1 TRBD2 . TRBV10-3 CAIRGGTSGSGAYNEQFF TGTGCCATCAGGGGGGGGACTAGCGGGAGTGGGGCCTACAATGAGCAGTTCTTC
TRBJ2-1 TRBD1 once TRBV29-1 CSVDRDRSYNEQFF TGCAGCGTTGACCGGGACAGGAGCTACAATGAGCAGTTCTTC
TRBJ2-3 TRBD2 . TRBV7-2 CASPPLAGHTDTQYF TGTGCCAGCCCTCCACTAGCGGGGCACACAGATACGCAGTATTTT
TRBJ2-5 TRBD2 . TRBV6-1 CASSAPRRGLALKETQYF TGTGCCAGCAGTGCCCCCAGACGAGGACTAGCGTTAAAAGAGACCCAGTACTTC
TRBJ1-2 . . TRBV2 CASSESRYGYTF TGTGCCAGCAGTGAATCCCGCTATGGCTACACCTTC
TRBJ2-7 . . TRBV7-8 CASSPDISYEQYF TGTGCCAGCAGCCCAGACATCTCCTACGAGCAGTACTTC
TRBJ2-5 . . TRBV19 CASPTGRQRQETQYF TGTGCCAGCCCCACCGGGCGACAGAGGCAAGAGACCCAGTACTTC
TRBJ1-2 . . TRBV9 CASRDHREGYGYTF TGTGCCAGCAGGGATCACAGGGAGGGCTATGGCTACACCTTC
TRBJ2-7 . . TRBV18 CASSSGTRQDSHYEQYF TGTGCCAGCTCATCCGGCACCCGACAGGACTCCCATTACGAGCAGTACTTC
TRBJ2-1 TRBD1 . TRBV6-1 CASSETTPGTGGKGGSGNEQFF TGTGCCAGCAGTGAAACCACCCCCGGGACAGGGGGGAAGGGCGGGAGCGGCAATGAGCAGTTCTTC
TRBJ2-4 . once TRBV19 CASSPPLVRAPYDKNIQYF TGTGCCAGTAGTCCACCCCTCGTCAGGGCTCCTTACGACAAAAACATTCAGTACTTC
TRBJ2-7 . . TRBV7-8 CASSRLPDSCCEQYF TGTGCCAGCAGCCGCCTTCCGGACTCATGTTGCGAGCAGTACTTC
TRBJ2-7 . few TRBV7-8 CASSPQGGSSYEQYF TGTGCCAGCAGCCCCCAGGGGGGCTCTTCGTACGAGCAGTACTTC
TRBJ2-7 TRBD1 . TRBV5-4 CASSRHRGDYEQYF TGTGCCAGCAGCCGCCACAGGGGCGACTACGAGCAGTACTTC
TRBJ1-5 . . TRBV6-5 CASSYSSSTGPPQHF TGTGCCAGCAGTTACTCTAGCTCCACCGGCCCGCCCCAGCATTTT
TRBJ2-7 TRBD2 . TRBV4-3 CASSQDPRGGRGHPYEQYF TGCGCCAGCAGCCAAGATCCACGGGGGGGTAGGGGACATCCTTACGAGCAGTACTTC
TRBJ2-7 TRBD2 . TRBV30 CAWGVAGTSGRTNSYEQYF TGTGCCTGGGGGGTAGCCGGGACTAGCGGCAGGACGAACTCCTACGAGCAGTACTTC
TRBJ1-3 TRBD1 . TRBV27 CASSPGTGVGNTIYF TGTGCCAGCAGTCCCGGGACAGGGGTAGGAAACACCATATATTTT
TRBJ2-1 . . TRBV4-3 CASSPLWPYNEQFF TGCGCCAGCAGCCCCCTGTGGCCCTACAATGAGCAGTTCTTC
TRBJ2-1 TRBD2 . TRBV19 CASSIRLAGEGYNEQFF TGTGCCAGTAGTATTAGACTAGCGGGAGAGGGCTACAATGAGCAGTTCTTC
TRBJ2-7 TRBD1 few TRBV6-1 CASSEAGTGEPYEQYF TGTGCCAGCAGTGAAGCTGGGACAGGGGAACCCTACGAGCAGTACTTC
TRBJ2-5 . few TRBV14 CASSQARGLQYF TGTGCCAGCAGCCAAGCAAGGGGGTTACAGTACTTC